The sequence of this T cell receptor beta chain was determined in a study of T-cell reconstitution after alpha-beta-depleted transplantation in children. Study-wide findings and caveats: Reportedly, roughly two months post-transplant, alpha-beta T cells arose from several hundred expanded graft clones. Fresh T-cell production supplied most of the T-cell counts and diversity seen one year after transplant. Surviving thymic progenitors and recipient T cells were the source of high TCRbeta diversity at day 60 in some patients.

Researchers prepared the TCRbeta library using unique molecular identifiers, the study reports. One entry per CDR3 protein, called by TCRdb with MiXCR from the PCR reads. The sample carries 250,000 to 300,000 distinct CDR3 sequences, around 9.1% recorded once. The sample holds a few counts of this clonotype. Its antigen is not identified. The V and J ends lost 0 bases and 7 bases respectively, with 7 bases between them. This CDR3 has 13 amino acids. Germline V CDR1 and CDR2: ENHRY, SYGVKD. This receptor was identified in a boy in the first two years of life with acute myeloid leukemia, due to receive a stem cell transplant. Sequenced material: PBMCs, taken before TCRalphabeta/CD19-depleted stem cell transplant. The V call is TRBV10-3, the J call TRBJ2-1; D gene unclear. CDR3 coding DNA: TGTGCCATCAGTGAGTCCGCCGGGAATGAGCAGTTCTTC. Protein product: CAISESAGNEQFF.